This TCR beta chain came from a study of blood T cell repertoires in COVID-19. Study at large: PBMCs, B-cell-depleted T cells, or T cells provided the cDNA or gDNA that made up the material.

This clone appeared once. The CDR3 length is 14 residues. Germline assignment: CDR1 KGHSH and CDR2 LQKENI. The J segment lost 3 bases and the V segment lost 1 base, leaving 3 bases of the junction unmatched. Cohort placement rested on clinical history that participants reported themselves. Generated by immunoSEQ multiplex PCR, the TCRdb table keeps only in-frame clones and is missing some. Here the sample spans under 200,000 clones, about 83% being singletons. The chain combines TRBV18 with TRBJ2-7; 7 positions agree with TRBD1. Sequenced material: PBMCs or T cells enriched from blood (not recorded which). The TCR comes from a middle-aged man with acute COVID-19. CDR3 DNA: TGTGCCAGCTCACCACTGGGACAGATCTACGAGCAGTACTTC. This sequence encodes CASSPLGQIYEQYF.